This T cell receptor (beta chain) comes out of a study of blood T cells in healthy people across ages. It was with a sample-barcoded 5' primer and a J-beta primer mix that a second PCR of roughly 7 to 12 cycles was run. TCRdb ran MiXCR on the 5' RACE reads and lists one entry per CDR3 protein. The sample consists of approximately 690,000 distinct CDR3 sequences, 35% to 50% of them appearing once. Trimming removed 0 bases from V and 7 bases from J, with 13 bases in between. CDR3 size: 14 residues. Germline V gene sequence: CDR1 DFQATT, CDR2 SNEGSKA (reference sequence). Study findings and constraints: Among T cells, TCR beta diversity per million cells dropped roughly linearly as age rose.

Details on this clonotype: Its target is not known.

The clonotype comes from an elderly man in good health. Material for sequencing was blood. The genes are TRBV20-1 and TRBJ2-1, with D possibly TRBD1 on 6 matching bases. The CDR3 here is CSARDNEQGNEQFF. CDR3 DNA: TGCAGTGCTAGAGATAACGAACAGGGTAATGAGCAGTTCTTC.